This TCR beta chain comes out of a study of T-cell reconstitution after alpha-beta-depleted transplantation in children. Library preparation (for TCRbeta) was performed with unique molecular identifiers. One entry per CDR3 protein, called by TCRdb with MiXCR from the PCR reads. The sample yields 490,000 or so distinct CDR3 sequences, 10% seen once. This CDR3 is built from 15 residues. The V and J ends lost 8 bases and 5 bases respectively, with 19 bases between them. This clonotype has at least ten counts. The rearrangement links TRBV12-3 or TRBV12-4 to TRBJ2-1; D is possibly TRBD2 (6 bases). The sequencing here drew on PBMCs, taken before TCRalphabeta/CD19-depleted stem cell transplant. This clonotype originated in a child aged 2 to 10 with inherited bone marrow failure, due to receive a stem cell transplant. Here the CDR3 reads CASRVKRRENNEQFF. The DNA of the CDR3 is TGTGCCAGCCGCGTCAAGCGGAGGGAGAACAATGAGCAGTTCTTC.